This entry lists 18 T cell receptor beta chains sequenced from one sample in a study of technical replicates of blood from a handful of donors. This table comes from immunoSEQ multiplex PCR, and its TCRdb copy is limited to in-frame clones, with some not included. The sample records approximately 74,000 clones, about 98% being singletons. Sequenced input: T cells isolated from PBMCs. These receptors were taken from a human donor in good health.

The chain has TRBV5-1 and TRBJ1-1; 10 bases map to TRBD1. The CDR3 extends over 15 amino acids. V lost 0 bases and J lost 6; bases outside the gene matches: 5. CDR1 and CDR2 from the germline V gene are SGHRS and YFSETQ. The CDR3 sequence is CASSLGQGALSEAFF. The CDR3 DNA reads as TGCGCCAGCAGCTTGGGACAGGGGGCATTGTCTGAAGCTTTCTTT.

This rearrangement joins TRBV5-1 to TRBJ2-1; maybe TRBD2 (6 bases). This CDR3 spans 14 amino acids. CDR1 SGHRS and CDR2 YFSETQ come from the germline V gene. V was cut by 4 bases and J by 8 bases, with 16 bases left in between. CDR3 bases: TGCGCCAGCAGCGGCGAACGGGGGTGGGATGAGCAGTTCTTC. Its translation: CASSGERGWDEQFF.

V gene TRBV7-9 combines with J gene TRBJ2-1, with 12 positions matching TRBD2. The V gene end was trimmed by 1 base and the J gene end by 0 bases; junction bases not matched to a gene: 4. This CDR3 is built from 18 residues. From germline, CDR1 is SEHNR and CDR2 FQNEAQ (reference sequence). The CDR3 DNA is TGTGCCAGCAGCTTAGGGCTAGCGGGAGGGAGCTCCTACAATGAGCAGTTCTTC. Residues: CASSLGLAGGSSYNEQFF. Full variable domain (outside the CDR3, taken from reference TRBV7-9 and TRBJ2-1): DTGVSQNPRHKITKRGQNVTFRCDPISEHNRLYWYRQTLGQGPEFLTYFQNEAQLEKSRLLSDRFSAERPKGSFSTLEIQRTEQGDSAMYLCASSLGLAGGSSYNEQFFGPGTRLTVL.

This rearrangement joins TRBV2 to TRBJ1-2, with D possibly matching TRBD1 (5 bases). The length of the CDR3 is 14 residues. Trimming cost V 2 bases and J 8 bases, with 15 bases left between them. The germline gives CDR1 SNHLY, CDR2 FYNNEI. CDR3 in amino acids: CASSEIQGVWGYTF. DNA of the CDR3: TGTGCCAGCAGTGAAATCCAAGGGGTGTGGGGCTACACCTTC.

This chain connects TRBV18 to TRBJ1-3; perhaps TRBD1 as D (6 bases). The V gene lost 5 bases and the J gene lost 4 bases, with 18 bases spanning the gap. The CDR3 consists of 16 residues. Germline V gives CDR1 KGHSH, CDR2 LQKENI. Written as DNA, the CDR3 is TGTGCCAGCTCATCCCGGGACACCCAGACGGGAAACACCATATATTTT. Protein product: CASSSRDTQTGNTIYF.

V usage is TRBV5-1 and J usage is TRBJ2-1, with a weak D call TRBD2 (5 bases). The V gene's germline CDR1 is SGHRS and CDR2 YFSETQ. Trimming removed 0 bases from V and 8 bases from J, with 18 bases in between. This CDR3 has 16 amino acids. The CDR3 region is CASSLAALAVSDEQFF. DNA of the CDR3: TGCGCCAGCAGCTTGGCCGCGCTAGCAGTTAGCGATGAGCAGTTCTTC.

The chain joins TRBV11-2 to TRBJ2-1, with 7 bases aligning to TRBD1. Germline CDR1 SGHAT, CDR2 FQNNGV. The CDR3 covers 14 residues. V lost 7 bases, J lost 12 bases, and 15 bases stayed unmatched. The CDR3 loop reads CASTQQGTMSGQFF. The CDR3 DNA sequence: TGTGCCAGCACCCAACAGGGGACAATGTCTGGGCAGTTCTTC.

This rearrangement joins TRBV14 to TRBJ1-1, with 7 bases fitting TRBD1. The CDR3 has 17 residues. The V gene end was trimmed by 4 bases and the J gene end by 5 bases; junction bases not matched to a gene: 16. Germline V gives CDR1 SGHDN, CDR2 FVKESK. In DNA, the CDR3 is TGTGCCAGCAGCCGCCAGACAGGGAACTACGGACGGACTGAAGCTTTCTTT. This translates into CASSRQTGNYGRTEAFF.

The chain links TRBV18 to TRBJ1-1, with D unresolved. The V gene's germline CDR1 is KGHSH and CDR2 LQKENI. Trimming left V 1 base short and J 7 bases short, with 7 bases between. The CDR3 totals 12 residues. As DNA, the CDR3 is TGTGCCAGCTCACCACAGTCAGATGAAGCTTTCTTT. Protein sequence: CASSPQSDEAFF. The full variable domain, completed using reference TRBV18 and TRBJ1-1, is NAGVMQNPRHLVRRRGQEARLRCSPMKGHSHVYWYRQLPEEGLKFMVYLQKENIIDESGMPKERFSAEFPKEGPSILRIQQVVRGDSAAYFCASSPQSDEAFFGQGTRLTVV.

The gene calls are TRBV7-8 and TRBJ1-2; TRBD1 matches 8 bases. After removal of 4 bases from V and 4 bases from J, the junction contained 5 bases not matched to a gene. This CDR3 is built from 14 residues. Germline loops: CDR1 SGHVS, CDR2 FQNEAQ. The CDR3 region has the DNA TGTGCCAGCAGCTCTGGACAGGGCGGCTATGGCTACACCTTC. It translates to CASSSGQGGYGYTF.

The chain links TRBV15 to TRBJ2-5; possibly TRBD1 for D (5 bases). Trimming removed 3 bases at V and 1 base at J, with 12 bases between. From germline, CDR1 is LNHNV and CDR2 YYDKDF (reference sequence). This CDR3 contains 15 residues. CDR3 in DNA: TGTGCCACCAGCAGCCTAGACAGTATCCAAGAGACCCAGTACTTC. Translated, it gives CATSSLDSIQETQYF.

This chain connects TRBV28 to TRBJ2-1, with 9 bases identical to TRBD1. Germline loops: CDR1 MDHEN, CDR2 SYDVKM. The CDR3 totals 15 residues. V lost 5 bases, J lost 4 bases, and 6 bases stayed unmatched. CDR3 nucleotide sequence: TGTGCCAGCAGTCCCGGGACAGGGCATTACAATGAGCAGTTCTTC. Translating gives CASSPGTGHYNEQFF. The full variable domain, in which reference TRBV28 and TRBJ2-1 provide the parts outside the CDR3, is DVKVTQSSRYLVKRTGEKVFLECVQDMDHENMFWYRQDPGLGLRLIYFSYDVKMKEKGDIPEGYSVSREKKERFSLILESASTNQTSMYLCASSPGTGHYNEQFFGPGTRLTVL.

Here the CDR3 DNA reads TGTGCCAGCAGTTTGCGAGGACTAGCGGGAACAAAGCCCTACGAGCAGTACTTC. Translated: CASSLRGLAGTKPYEQYF. This chain joins TRBV28 and TRBJ2-7; 12 nucleotides agree with TRBD2. V lost 3 bases to trimming and J lost 2 bases; unmatched junction nucleotides: 11. The CDR3 covers 18 residues. CDR1 and CDR2 from the germline V gene are MDHEN and SYDVKM.

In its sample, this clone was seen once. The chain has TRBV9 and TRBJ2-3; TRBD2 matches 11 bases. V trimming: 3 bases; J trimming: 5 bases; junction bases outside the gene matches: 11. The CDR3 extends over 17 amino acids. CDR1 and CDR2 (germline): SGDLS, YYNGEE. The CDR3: CASSARISGGAGDTQYF. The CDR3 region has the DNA TGTGCCAGCAGCGCTCGTATTAGCGGGGGGGCGGGAGATACGCAGTATTTT.

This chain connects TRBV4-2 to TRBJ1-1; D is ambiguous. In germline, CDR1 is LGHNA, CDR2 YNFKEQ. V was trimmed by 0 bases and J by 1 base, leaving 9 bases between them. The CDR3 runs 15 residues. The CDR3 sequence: CASSQDRGRNTEAFF. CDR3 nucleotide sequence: TGTGCCAGCAGCCAAGATCGAGGGAGGAACACTGAAGCTTTCTTT.

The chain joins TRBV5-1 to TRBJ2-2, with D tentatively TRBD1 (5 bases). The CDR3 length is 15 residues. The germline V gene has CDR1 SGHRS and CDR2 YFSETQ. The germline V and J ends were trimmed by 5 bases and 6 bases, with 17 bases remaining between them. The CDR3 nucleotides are TGCGCCAGCAGGCCAGCAGGTCAGGGCCCCGGGGAGCTGTTTTTT. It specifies CASRPAGQGPGELFF.

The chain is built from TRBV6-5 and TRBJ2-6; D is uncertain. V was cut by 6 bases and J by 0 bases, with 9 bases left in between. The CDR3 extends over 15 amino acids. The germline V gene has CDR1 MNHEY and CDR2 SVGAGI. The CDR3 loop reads CASRADPSGANVLTF. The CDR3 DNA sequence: TGTGCCAGCAGGGCAGATCCCTCTGGGGCCAACGTCCTGACTTTC.

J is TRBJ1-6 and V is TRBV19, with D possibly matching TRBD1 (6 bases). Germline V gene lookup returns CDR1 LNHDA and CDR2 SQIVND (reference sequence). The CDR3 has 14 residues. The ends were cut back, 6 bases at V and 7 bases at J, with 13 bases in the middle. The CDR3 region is CASRRTDPNSPLHF. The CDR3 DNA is TGTGCCAGTAGGCGGACAGACCCAAATTCACCCCTCCACTTT. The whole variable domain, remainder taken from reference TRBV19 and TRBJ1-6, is DGGITQSPKYLFRKEGQNVTLSCEQNLNHDAMYWYRQDPGQGLRLIYYSQIVNDFQKGDIAEGYSVSREKKESFPLTVTSAQKNPTAFYLCASRRTDPNSPLHFGNGTRLTVT.